This T cell receptor beta chain was sequenced in a study of cytomegalovirus exposure and HLA in healthy donors. A multiplex PCR was run with 60 Vbeta primers and 13 Jbeta primers. Sequencing was performed with immunoSEQ multiplex PCR; in TCRdb, only in-frame clones are kept and a portion is missing. The data contain about 190,000 clones, 80% to 90% of them seen just once; the ten biggest clones take up around 1.4%. CDR1 and CDR2 (germline): MDHEN, SYDVKM. This CDR3 comprises 14 residues. V was shortened by 4 bases and J by 6 bases, with 13 bases between the two germline ends. In regard to this clone: Its antigen is still unknown.

Points from the study as a whole: Rarity characterized most TCR sequences, yet some public TCRs appeared in many donors.

The sample comprised PBMCs. The sequence was obtained from a man aged 30-40 years in good health and CMV-seronegative. The V gene is TRBV28, the J gene TRBJ2-1; D is possibly TRBD1 (5 bases). The CDR3 coding sequence is TGTGCCAGCAGTTCCCATGGACAACTCAATGAGCAGTTCTTC. It translates to CASSSHGQLNEQFF.